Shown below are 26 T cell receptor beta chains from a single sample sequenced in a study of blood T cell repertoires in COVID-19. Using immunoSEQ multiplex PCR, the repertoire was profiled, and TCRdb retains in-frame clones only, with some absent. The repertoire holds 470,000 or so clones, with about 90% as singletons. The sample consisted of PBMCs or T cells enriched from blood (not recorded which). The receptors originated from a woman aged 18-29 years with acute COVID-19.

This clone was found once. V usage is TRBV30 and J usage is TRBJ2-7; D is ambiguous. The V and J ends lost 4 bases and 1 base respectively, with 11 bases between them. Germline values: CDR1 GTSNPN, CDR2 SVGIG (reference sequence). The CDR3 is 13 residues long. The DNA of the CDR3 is TGTGCCTGGACGCCAGCCGGGTCCTACGAGCAGTACTTC. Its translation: CAWTPAGSYEQYF.

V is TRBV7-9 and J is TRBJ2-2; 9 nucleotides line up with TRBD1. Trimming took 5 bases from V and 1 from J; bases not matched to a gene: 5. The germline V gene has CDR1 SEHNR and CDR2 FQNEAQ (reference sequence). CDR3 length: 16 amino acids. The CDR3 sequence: CASSLQGAVNTGELFF. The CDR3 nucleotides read TGTGCCAGCAGCCTACAGGGGGCTGTGAACACCGGGGAGCTGTTTTTT.

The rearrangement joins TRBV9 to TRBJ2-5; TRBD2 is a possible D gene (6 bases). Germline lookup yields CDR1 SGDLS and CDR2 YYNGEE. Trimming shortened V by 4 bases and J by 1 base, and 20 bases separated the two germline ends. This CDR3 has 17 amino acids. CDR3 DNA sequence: TGTGCCAGCAGCCCGGCCGGGGGACCCGGGGTCCAAGAGACCCAGTACTTC. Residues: CASSPAGGPGVQETQYF. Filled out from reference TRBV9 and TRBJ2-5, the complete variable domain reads DSGVTQTPKHLITATGQRVTLRCSPRSGDLSVYWYQQSLDQGLQFLIQYYNGEERAKGNILERFSAQQFPDLHSELNLSSLELGDSALYFCASSPAGGPGVQETQYFGPGTRLLVL.

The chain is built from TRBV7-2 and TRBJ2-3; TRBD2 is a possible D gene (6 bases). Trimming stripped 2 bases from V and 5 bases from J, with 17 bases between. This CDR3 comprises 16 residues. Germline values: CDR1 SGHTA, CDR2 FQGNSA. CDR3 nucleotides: TGTGCCAGCAGCTTATACCCCGGGACTTTGTTAGATACGCAGTATTTT. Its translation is CASSLYPGTLLDTQYF.

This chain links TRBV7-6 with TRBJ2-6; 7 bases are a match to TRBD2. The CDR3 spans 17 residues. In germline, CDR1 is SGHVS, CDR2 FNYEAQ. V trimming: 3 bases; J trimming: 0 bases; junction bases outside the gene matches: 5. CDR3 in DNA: TGTGCCAGCAGCTTTATCGGGGGGAACTCTGGGGCCAACGTCCTGACTTTC. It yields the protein CASSFIGGNSGANVLTF.

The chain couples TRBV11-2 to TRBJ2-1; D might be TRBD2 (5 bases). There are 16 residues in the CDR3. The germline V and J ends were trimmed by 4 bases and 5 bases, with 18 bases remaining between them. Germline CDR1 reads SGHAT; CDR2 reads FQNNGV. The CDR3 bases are TGTGCCAGCAGCTCCCACCCCCGGACTCTCCACAATGAGCAGTTCTTC. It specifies CASSSHPRTLHNEQFF. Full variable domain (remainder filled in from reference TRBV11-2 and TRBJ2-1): EAGVAQSPRYKIIEKRQSVAFWCNPISGHATLYWYQQILGQGPKLLIQFQNNGVVDDSQLPKDRFSAERLKGVDSTLKIQPAKLEDSAVYLCASSSHPRTLHNEQFFGPGTRLTVL.

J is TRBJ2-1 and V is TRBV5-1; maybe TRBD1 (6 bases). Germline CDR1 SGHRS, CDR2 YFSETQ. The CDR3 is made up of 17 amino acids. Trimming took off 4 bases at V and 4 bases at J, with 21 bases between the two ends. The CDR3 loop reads CASSDWTEPRGYNEQFF. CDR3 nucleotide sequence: TGCGCCAGCAGCGACTGGACAGAACCGAGGGGTTACAATGAGCAGTTCTTC.

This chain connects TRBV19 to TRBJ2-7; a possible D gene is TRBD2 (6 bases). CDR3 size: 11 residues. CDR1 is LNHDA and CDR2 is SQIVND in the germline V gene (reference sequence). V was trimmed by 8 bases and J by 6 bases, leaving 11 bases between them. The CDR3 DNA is TGTGCCAGTGGGACTCATACCGAGCAGTACTTC. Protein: CASGTHTEQYF. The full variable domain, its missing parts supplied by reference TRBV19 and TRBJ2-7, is DGGITQSPKYLFRKEGQNVTLSCEQNLNHDAMYWYRQDPGQGLRLIYYSQIVNDFQKGDIAEGYSVSREKKESFPLTVTSAQKNPTAFYLCASGTHTEQYFGPGTRLTVT.

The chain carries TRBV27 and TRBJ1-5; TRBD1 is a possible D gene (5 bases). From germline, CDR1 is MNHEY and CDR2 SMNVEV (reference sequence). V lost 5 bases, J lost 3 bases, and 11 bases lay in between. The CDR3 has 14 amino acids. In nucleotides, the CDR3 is TGTGCCAGCAGTATCCGGGGGTACAATCAGCCCCAGCATTTT. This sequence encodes CASSIRGYNQPQHF.

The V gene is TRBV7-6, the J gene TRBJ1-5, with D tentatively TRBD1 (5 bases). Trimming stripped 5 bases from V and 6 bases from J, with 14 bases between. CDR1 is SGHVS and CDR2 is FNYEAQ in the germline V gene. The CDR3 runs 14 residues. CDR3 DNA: TGTGCCAGCAGCCTGGCGGGGGTCGGTCAGCCCCAGCATTTT. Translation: CASSLAGVGQPQHF. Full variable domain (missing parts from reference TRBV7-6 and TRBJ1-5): GAGVSQSPRYKVTKRGQDVALRCDPISGHVSLYWYRQALGQGPEFLTYFNYEAQQDKSGLPNDRFSAERPEGSISTLTIQRTEQRDSAMYRCASSLAGVGQPQHFGDGTRLSIL.

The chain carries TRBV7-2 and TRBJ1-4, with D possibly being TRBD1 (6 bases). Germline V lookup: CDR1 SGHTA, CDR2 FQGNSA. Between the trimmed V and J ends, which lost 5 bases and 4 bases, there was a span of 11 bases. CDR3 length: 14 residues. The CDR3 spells CASSTDSINEKLFF. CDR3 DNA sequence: TGTGCCAGCAGCACGGACAGTATTAATGAAAAACTGTTTTTT.

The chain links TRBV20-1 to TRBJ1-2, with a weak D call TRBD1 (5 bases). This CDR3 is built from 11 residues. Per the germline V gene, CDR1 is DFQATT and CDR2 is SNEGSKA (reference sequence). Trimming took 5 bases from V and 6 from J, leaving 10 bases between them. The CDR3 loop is CSAWGVNGYTF. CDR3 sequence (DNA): TGCAGTGCTTGGGGGGTAAATGGCTACACCTTC.

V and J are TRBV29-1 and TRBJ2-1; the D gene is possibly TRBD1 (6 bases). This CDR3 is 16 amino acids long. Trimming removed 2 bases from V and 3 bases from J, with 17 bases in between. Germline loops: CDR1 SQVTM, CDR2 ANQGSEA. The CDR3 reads CSVERAGVGHYNEQFF. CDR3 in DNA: TGCAGCGTTGAACGGGCAGGGGTGGGTCACTACAATGAGCAGTTCTTC.

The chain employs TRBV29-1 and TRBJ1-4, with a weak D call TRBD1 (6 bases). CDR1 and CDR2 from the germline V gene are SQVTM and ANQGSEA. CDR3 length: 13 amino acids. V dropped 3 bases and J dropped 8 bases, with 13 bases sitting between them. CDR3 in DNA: TGCAGCGTTGACAGGGGCCGAGGGGAAAAACTGTTTTTT. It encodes CSVDRGRGEKLFF. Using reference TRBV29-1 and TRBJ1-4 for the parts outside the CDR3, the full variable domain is SAVISQKPSRDICQRGTSLTIQCQVDSQVTMMFWYRQQPGQSLTLIATANQGSEATYESGFVIDKFPISRPNLTFSTLTVSNMSPEDSSIYLCSVDRGRGEKLFFGSGTQLSVL.

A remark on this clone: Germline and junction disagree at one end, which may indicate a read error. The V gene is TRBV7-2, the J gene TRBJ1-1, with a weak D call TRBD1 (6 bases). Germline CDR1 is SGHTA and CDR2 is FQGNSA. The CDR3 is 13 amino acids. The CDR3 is CASRLGMDRLAFF. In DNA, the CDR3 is TGTGCCAGCAGATTAGGAATGGACAGACTGGCTTTCTTT.

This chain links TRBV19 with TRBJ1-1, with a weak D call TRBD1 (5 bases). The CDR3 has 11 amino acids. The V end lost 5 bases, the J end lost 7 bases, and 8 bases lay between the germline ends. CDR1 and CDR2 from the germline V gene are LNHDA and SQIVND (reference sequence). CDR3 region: CASSRQIEAFF. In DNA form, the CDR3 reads TGTGCCAGTAGTCGACAGATTGAAGCTTTCTTT. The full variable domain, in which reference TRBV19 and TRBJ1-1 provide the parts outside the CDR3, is DGGITQSPKYLFRKEGQNVTLSCEQNLNHDAMYWYRQDPGQGLRLIYYSQIVNDFQKGDIAEGYSVSREKKESFPLTVTSAQKNPTAFYLCASSRQIEAFFGQGTRLTVV.

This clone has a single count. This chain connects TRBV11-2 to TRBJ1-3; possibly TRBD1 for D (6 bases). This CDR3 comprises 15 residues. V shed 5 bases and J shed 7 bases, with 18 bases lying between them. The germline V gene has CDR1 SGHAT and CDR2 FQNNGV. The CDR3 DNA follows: TGTGCCAGCAGCCCCCGGGGGGGCAGTAGGAACACCATATATTTT. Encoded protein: CASSPRGGSRNTIYF. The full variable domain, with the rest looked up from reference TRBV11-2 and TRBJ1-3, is EAGVAQSPRYKIIEKRQSVAFWCNPISGHATLYWYQQILGQGPKLLIQFQNNGVVDDSQLPKDRFSAERLKGVDSTLKIQPAKLEDSAVYLCASSPRGGSRNTIYFGEGSWLTVV.

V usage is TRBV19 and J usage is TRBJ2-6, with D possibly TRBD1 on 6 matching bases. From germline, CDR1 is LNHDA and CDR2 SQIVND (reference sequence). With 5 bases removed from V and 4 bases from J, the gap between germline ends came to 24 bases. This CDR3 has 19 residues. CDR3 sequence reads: CASSLRGPMTGPGANVLTF. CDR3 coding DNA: TGTGCCAGTAGTCTTAGAGGACCAATGACAGGACCCGGGGCCAACGTCCTGACTTTC.

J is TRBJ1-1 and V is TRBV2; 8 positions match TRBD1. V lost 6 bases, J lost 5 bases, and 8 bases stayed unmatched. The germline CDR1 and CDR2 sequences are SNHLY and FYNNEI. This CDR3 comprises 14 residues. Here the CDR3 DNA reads TGTGCCAGCAGACTGACAGGGGTGGGGACTGAAGCTTTCTTT. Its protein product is CASRLTGVGTEAFF.

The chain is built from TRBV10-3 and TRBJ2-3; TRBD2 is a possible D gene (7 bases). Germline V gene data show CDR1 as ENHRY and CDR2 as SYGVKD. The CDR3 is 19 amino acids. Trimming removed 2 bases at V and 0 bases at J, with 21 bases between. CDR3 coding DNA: TGTGCCATCAGTGAGCCGTGGGGGGGGCCCAAAACTAGCACAGATACGCAGTATTTT. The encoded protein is CAISEPWGGPKTSTDTQYF.

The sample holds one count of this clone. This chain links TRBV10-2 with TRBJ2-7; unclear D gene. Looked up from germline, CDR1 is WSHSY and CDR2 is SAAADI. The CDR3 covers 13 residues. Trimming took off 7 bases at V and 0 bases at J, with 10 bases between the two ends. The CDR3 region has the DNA TGCGCCAGCACTGTCAGGAACTCCTACGAGCAGTACTTC. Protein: CASTVRNSYEQYF.

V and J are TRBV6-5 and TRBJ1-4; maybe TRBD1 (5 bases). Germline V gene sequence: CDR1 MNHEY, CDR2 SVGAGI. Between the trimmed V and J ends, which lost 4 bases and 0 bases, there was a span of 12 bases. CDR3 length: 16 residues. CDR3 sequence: CASSFREYSTNEKLFF. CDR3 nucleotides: TGTGCCAGCAGTTTCAGGGAATATTCAACTAATGAAAAACTGTTTTTT.

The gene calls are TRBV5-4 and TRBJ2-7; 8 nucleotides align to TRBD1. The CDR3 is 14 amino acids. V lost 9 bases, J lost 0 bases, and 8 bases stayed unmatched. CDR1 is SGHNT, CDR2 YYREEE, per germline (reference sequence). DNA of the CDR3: TGTGCCACCCGGACAGGGCTGAGCTCCTACGAGCAGTACTTC. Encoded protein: CATRTGLSSYEQYF.

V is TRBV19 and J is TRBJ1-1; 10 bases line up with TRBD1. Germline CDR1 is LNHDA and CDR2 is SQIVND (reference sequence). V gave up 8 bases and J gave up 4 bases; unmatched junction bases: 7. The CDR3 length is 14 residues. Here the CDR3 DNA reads TGTGCCAGTGCCCGGGACAGGGGTGGCACTGAAGCTTTCTTT. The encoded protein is CASARDRGGTEAFF.

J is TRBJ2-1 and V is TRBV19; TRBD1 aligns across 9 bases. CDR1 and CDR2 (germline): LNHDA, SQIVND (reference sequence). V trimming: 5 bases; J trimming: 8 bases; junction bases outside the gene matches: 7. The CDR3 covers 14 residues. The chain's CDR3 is CASSFGQGIDEQFF. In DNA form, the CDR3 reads TGTGCCAGTAGTTTTGGACAGGGGATCGATGAGCAGTTCTTC.

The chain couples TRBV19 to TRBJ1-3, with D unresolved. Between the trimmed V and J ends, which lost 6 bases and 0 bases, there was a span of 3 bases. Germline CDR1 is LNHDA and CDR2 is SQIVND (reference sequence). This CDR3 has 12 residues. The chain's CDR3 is CASSFSGNTIYF. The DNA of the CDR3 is TGTGCCAGTAGCTTCTCTGGAAACACCATATATTTT.